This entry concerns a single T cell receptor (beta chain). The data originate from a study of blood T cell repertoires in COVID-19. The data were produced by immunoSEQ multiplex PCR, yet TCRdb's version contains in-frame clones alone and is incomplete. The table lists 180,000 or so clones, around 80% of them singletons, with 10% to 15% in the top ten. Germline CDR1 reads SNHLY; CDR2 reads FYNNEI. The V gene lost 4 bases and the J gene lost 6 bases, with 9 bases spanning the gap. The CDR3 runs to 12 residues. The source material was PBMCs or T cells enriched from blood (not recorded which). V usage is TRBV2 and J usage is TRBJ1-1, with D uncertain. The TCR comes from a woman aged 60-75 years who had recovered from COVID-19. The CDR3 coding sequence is TGTGCCAGCAGTGGAACGGGAGCTGAAGCTTTCTTT. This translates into CASSGTGAEAFF.